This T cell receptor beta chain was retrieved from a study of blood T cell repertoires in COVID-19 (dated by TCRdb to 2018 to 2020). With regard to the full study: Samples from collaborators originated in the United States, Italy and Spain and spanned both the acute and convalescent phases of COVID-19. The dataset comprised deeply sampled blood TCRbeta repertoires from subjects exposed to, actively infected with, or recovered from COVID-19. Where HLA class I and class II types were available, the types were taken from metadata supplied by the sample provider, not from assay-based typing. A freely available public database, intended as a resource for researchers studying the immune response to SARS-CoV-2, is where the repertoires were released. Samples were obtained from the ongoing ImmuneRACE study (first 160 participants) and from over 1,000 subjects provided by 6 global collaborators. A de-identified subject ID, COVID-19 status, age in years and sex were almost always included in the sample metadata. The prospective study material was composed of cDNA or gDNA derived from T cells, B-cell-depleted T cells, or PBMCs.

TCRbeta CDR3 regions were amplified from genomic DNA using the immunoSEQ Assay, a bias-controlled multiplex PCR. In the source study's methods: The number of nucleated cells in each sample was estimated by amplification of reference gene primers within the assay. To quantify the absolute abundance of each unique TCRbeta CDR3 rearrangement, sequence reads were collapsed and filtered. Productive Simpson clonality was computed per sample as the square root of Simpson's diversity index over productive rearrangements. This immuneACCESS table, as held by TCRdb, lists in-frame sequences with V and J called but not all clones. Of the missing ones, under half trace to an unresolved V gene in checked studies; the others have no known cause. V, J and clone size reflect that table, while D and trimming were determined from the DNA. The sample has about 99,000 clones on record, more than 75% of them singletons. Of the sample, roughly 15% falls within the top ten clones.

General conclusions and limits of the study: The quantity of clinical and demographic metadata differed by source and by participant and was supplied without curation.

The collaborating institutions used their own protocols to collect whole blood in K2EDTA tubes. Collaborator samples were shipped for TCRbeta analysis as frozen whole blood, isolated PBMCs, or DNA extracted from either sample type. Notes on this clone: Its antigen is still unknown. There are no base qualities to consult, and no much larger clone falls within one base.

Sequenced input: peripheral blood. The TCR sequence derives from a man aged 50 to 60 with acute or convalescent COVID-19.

The CDR3 region reads CASSTHRDRGQGEQYF. The DNA reads as follows: TGTGCCAGCAGCACCCACCGGGACAGGGGGCAGGGCGAGCAGTACTTC. In this chain, TRBV7-9 is recombined with TRBJ2-7; 12 middle bases align to TRBD1. V lost 5 bases and J lost 6 bases, and the count of bases not matched to a germline gene is 11. From the cysteine through the phenylalanine, the CDR3 covers 16 amino acids. The entry retains the CDR3 DNA only, 48 bases that are in frame from base 1. From the germline V gene (reference sequence), CDR1 is SEHNR and CDR2 is FQNEAQ.